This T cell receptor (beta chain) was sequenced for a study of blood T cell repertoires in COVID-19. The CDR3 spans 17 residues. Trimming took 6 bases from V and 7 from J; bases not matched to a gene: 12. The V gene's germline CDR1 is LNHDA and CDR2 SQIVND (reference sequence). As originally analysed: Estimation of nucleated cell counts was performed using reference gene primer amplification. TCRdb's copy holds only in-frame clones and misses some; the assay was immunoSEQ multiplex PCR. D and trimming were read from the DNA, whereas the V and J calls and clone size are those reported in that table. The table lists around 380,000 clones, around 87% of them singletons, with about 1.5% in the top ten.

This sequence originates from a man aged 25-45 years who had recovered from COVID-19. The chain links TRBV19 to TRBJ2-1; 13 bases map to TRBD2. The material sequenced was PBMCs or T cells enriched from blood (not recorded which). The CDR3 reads CASRSNPLAGGENEQFF. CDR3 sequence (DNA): TGTGCCAGTAGATCCAATCCACTAGCGGGGGGGGAAAATGAGCAGTTCTTC.